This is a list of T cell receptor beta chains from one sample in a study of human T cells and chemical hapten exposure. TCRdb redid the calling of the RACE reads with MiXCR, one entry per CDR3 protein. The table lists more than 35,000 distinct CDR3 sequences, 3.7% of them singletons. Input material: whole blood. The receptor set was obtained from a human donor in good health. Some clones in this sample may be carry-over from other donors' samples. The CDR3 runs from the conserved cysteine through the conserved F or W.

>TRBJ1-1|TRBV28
CASSLWGESTEAFF
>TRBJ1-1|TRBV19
CASSMWGSGVTEAFF
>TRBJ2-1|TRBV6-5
CASTSMGTSGINEQFF
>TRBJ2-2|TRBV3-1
CASSHRQGSTGELFF
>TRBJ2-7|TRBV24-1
CATSDSMGPSREYF
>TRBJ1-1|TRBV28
CASSFRGRGGYTEAFF
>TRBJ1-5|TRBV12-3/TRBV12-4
CASSLDRRSNQPQHF
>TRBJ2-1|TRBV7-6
CASSLHPGGPSGGEQFF
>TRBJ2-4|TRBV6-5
CASSPPGIAGNIQYF
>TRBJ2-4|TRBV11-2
CASSRPGPQNIQYF
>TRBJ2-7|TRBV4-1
CASSRTGLAYEQYF
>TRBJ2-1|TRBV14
CASSQNNEQFF
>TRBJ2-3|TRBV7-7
CASSLAGGSTDTQYF
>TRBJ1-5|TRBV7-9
CASSFSGLSSNQPQHF
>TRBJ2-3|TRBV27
CASRLLGDPSTDTQYF
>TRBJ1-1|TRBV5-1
CASSGNSGQGRAFF
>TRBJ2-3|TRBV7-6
CASSLAGGRHTDTQYF
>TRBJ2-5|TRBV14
CASSHGHVGKTQYF
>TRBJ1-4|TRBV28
CASSSDRGGNEKLFF
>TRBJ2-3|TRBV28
CASRQGGTDTQYF
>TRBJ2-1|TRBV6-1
CASRRLAGELYEQFF
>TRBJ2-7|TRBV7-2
CASSLGGHEQYF
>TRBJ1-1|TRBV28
CASSSPWTGALNTEAFF
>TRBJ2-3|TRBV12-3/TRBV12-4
CASATGTGGTDTQYF
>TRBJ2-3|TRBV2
CAAKGTAEADTQYF
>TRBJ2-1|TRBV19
CATSGVVLSSYNEQFF
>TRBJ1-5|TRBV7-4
CASSTEKVRFVVAGNQPQHF
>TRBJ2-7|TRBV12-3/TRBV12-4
CASSSTGTSEYEQYF
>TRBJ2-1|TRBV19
CASSLPGQGNKQFF
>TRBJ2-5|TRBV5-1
CASSLKQETQYF
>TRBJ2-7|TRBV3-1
CASSRNPVEQYF
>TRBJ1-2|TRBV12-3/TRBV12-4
CASRPREEGYGYTF
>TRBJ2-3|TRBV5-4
CASSVPYGSLIDTQYF
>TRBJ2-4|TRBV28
CASSFRGGKDIQYF
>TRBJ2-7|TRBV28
CASSVQGRGLGEQYF
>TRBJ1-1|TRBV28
CASSLMVGSGQAFF
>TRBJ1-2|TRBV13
CASSLSVTLYGYTF
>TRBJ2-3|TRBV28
CASWGAGRGGDTQYF
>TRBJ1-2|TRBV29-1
CSVPGQGGANYGYTF
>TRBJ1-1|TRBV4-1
CASSQGGTRNTEAFF
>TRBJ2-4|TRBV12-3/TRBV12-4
CASSLAGEIAKNIQYF
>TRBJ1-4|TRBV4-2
CASSQGGREEKLFF
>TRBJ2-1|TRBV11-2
CASSLSSGSFASYNEQFF
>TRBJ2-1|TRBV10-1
CASSESRYNEQFF
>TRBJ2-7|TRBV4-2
CASSHLEGRSYEQYF
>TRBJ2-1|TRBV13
CASSLAETSGRGWSEQFF
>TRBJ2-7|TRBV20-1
CSALLFYEQYF
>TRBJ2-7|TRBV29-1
CSVARLAGTSEQYF
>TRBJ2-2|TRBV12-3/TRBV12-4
CASSLRASGANTGELFF
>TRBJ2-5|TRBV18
CASSRRVQETQYF
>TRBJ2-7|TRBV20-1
CSASKPPGQGGGSGGRYEQYF
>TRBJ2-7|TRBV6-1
CATQILAKVYEQYF
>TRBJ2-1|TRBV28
CASSLYGSGAYNEQFF
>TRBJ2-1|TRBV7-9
CASSRPGAEGGHEQFF
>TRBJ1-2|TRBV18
CASSPYKEGYTF
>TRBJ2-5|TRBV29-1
CSVERDSETQYF
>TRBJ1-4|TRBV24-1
CATSDPGTDTLFF
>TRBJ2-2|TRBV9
CASSVGAGGPTGELFF
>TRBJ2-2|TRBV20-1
CSATGLAGTGELFF
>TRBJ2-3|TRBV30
CATTKGTGNYSLLTDTQYF